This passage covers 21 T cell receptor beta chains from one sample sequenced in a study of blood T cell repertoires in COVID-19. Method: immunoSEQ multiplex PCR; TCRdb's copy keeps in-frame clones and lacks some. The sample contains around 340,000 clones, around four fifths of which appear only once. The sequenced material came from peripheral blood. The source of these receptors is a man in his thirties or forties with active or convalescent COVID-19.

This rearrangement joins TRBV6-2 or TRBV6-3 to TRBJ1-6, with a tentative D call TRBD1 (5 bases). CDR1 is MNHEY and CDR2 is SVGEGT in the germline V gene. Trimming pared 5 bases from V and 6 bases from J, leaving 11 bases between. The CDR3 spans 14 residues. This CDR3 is CASSSGTFNSPLHF. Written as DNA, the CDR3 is TGTGCCAGCAGTAGCGGGACTTTTAATTCACCCCTCCACTTT.

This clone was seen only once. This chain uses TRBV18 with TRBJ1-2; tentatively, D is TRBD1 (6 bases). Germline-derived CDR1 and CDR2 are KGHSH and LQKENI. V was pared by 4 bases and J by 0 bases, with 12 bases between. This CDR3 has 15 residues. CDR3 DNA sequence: TGTGCCAGCTCACTACAACAGGGTTCTAACTATGGCTACACCTTC. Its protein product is CASSLQQGSNYGYTF.

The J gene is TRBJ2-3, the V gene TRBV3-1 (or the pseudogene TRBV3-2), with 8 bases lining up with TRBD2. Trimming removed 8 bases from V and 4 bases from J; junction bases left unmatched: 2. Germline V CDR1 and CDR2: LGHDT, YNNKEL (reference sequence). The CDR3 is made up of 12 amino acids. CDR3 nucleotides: TGTGCCAGCGCGGGGGGATCAGATACGCAGTATTTT. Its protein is CASAGGSDTQYF.

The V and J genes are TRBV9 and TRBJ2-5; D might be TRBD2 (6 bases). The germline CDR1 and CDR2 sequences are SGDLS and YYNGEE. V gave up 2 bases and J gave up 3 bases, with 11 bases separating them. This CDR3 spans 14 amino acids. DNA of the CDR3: TGTGCCAGCAGCGTCCGGGACTCCGAAGAGACCCAGTACTTC. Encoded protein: CASSVRDSEETQYF.

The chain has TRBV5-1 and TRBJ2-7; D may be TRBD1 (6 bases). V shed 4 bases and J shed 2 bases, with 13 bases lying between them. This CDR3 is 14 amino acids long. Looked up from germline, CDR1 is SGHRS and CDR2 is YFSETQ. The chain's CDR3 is CASSITTGTYEQYF. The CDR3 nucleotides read TGCGCCAGCAGCATCACGACAGGTACCTACGAGCAGTACTTC.

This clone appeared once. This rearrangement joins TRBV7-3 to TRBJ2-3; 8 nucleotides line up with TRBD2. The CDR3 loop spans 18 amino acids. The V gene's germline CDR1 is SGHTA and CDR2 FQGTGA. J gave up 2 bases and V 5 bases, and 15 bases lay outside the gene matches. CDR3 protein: CASSPQPSGFGPTDTQYF. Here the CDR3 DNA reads TGTGCCAGCAGCCCCCAGCCTAGCGGGTTCGGACCCACAGATACGCAGTATTTT.

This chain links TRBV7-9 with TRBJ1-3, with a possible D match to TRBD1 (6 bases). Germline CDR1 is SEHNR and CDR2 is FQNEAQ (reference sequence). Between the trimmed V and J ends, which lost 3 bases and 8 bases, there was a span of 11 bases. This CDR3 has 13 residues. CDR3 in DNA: TGTGCCAGCAGCTTGGACAGAGGGGACACCATATATTTT. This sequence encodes CASSLDRGDTIYF.

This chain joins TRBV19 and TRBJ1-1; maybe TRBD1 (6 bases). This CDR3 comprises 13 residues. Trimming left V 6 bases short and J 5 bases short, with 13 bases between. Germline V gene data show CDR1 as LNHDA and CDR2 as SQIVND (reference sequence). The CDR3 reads CASSPTGRTEAFF. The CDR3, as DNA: TGTGCCAGTAGCCCCACAGGGCGGACTGAAGCTTTCTTT.

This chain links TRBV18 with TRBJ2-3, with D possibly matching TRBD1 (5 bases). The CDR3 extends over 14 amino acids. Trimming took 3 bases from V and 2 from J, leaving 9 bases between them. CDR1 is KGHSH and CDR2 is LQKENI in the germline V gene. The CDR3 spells CASSPPTDTDTQYF. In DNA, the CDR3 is TGTGCCAGCTCACCCCCGACAGACACAGATACGCAGTATTTT.

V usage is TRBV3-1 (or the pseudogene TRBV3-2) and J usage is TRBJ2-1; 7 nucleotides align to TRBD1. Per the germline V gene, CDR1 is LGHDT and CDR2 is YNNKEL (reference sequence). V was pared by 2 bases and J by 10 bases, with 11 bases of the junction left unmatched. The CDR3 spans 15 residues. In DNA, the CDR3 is TGTGCCAGCAGCCAAATGATGACAGGGTCTCGGGAGCAGTTCTTC. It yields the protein CASSQMMTGSREQFF.

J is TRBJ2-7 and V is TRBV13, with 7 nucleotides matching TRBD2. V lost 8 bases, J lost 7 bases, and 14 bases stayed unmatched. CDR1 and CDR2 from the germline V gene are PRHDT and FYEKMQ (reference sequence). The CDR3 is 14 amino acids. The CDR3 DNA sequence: TGTGCCAGCGCCGGGGGGATCTCTCCGGGGGAGCAGTACTTC. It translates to CASAGGISPGEQYF.

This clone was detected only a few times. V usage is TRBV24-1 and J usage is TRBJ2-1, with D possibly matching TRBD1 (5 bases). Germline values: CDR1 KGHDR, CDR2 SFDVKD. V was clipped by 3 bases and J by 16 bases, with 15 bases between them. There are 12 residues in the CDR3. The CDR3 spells CATSDQGLRRFF. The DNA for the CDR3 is TGTGCCACCAGTGATCAGGGCCTCCGGCGTTTCTTC.

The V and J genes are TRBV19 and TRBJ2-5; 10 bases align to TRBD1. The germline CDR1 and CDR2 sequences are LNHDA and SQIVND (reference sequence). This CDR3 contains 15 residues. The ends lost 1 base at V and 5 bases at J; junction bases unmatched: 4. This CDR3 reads CASSIGTGGIETQYF. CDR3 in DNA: TGTGCCAGTAGTATAGGGACAGGGGGGATCGAGACCCAGTACTTC.

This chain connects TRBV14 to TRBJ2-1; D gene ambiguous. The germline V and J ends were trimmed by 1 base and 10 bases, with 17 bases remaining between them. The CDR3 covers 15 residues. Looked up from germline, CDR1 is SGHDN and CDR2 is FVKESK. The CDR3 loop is CASSQGGLTAREQFF. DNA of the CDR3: TGTGCCAGCAGCCAAGGTGGGCTTACAGCACGCGAGCAGTTCTTC.

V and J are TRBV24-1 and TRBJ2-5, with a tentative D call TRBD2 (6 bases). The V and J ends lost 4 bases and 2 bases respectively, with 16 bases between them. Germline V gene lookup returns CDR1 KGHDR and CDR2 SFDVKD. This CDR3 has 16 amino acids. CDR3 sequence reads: CATSDGGLAAQETQYF. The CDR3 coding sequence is TGTGCCACCAGTGACGGAGGGTTGGCCGCGCAAGAGACCCAGTACTTC.

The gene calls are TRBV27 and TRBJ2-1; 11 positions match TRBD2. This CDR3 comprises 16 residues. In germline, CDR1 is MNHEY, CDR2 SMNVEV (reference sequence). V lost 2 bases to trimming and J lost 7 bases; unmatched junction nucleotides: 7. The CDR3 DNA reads TGTGCCAGCAGTTTACGATTAGCGGGGGGGCGGAATGAGCAGTTCTTC. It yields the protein CASSLRLAGGRNEQFF.

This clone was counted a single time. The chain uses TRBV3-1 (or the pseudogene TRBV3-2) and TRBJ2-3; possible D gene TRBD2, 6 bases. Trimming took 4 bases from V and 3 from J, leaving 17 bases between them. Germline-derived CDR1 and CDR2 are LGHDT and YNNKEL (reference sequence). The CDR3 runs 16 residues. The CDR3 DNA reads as TGTGCCAGCAGCCCTAACGGGCGGGACGCAACAGATACGCAGTATTTT. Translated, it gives CASSPNGRDATDTQYF.

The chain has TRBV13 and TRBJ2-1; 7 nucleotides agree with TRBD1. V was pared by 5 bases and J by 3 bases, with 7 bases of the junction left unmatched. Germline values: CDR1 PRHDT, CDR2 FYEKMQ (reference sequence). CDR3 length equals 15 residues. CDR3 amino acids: CASSRSGTDYNEQFF. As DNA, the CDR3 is TGTGCCAGCAGCCGTTCCGGGACAGACTACAATGAGCAGTTCTTC. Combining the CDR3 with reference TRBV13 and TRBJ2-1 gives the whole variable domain AAGVIQSPRHLIKEKRETATLKCYPIPRHDTVYWYQQGPGQDPQFLISFYEKMQSDKGSIPDRFSAQQFSDYHSELNMSSLELGDSALYFCASSRSGTDYNEQFFGPGTRLTVL.

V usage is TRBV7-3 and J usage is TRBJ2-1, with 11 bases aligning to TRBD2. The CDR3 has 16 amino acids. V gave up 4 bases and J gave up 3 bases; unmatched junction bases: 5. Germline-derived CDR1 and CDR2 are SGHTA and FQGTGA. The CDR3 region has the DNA TGTGCCAGCAGCTGGAGACTAGCGGGACACTACAATGAGCAGTTCTTC. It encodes CASSWRLAGHYNEQFF.

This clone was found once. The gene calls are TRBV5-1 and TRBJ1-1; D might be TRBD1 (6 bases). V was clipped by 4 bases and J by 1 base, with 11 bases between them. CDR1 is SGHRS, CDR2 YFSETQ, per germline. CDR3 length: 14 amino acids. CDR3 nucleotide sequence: TGCGCCAGCAGCCCGACAGGTTCGAACACTGAAGCTTTCTTT. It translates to CASSPTGSNTEAFF.

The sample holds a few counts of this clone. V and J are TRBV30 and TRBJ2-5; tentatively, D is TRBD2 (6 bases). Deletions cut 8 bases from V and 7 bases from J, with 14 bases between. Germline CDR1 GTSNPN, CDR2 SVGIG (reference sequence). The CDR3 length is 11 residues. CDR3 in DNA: TGTGCCGGGGGATTGGGGGGGACCCAGTACTTC. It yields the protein CAGGLGGTQYF. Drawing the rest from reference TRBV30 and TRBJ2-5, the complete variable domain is SQTIHQWPATLVQPVGSPLSLECTVEGTSNPNLYWYRQAAGRGLQLLFYSVGIGQISSEVPQNLSASRPQDRQFILSSKKLLLSDSGFYLCAGGLGGTQYFGPGTRLLVL.